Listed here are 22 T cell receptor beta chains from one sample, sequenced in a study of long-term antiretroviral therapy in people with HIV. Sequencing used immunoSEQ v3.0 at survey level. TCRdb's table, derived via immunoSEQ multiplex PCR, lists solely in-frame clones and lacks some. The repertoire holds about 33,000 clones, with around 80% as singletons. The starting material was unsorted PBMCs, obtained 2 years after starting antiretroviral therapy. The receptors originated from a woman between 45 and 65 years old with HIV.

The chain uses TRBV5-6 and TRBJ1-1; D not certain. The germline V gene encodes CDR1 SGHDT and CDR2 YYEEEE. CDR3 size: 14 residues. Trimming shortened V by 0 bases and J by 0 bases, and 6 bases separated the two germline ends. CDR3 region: CASSLDIMNTEAFF. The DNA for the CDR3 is TGTGCCAGCAGCTTGGACATAATGAACACTGAAGCTTTCTTT.

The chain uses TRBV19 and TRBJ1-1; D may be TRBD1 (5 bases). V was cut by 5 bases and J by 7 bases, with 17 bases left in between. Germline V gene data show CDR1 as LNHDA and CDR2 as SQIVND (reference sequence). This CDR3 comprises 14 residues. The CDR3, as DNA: TGTGCCAGTAGTCAAACTGGGGCCAGGATTGAAGCTTTCTTT. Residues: CASSQTGARIEAFF.

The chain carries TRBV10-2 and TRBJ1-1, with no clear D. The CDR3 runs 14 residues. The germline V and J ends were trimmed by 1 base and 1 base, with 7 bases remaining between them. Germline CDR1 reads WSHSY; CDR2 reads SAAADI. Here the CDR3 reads CASSEFSGNTEAFF. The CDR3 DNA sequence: TGCGCCAGCAGTGAGTTCTCTGGGAACACTGAAGCTTTCTTT.

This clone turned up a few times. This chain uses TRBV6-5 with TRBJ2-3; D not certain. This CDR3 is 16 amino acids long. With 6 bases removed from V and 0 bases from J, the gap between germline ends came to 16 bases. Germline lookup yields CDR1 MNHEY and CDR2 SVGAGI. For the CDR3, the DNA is TGTGCCAGCAGCTACGGTAGTCAATTTAGCACAGATACGCAGTATTTT. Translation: CASSYGSQFSTDTQYF.

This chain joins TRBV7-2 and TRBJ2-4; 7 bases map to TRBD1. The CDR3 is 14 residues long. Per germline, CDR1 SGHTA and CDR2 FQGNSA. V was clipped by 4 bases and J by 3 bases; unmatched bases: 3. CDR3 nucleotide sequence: TGTGCCAGCAGCTCGACAGGGTTCAAAAACATTCAGTACTTC. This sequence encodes CASSSTGFKNIQYF. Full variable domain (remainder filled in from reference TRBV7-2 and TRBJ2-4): GAGVSQSPSNKVTEKGKDVELRCDPISGHTALYWYRQSLGQGLEFLIYFQGNSAPDKSGLPSDRFSAERTGGSVSTLTIQRTQQEDSAVYLCASSSTGFKNIQYFGAGTRLSVL.

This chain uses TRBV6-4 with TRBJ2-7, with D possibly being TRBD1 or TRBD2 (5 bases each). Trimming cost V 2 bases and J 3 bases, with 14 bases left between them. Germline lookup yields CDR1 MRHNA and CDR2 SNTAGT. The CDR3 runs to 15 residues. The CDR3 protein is CASSDNEGQCYEQYV. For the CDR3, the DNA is TGTGCCAGCAGTGACAATGAGGGGCAGTGCTACGAGCAGTACGTC.

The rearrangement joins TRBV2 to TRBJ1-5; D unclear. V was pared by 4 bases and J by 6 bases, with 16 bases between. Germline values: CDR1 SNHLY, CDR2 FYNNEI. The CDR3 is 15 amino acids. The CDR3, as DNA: TGTGCCAGCAGTGGGGGTACTTTACCGAGTCAGCCCCAGCATTTT. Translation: CASSGGTLPSQPQHF.

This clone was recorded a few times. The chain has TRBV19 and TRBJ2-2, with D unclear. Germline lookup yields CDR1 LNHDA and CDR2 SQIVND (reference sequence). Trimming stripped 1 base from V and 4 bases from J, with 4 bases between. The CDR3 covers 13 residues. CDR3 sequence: CASSIGPTGELFF. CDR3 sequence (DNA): TGTGCCAGTAGTATAGGACCCACCGGGGAGCTGTTTTTT. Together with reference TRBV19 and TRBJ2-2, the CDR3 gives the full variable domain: DGGITQSPKYLFRKEGQNVTLSCEQNLNHDAMYWYRQDPGQGLRLIYYSQIVNDFQKGDIAEGYSVSREKKESFPLTVTSAQKNPTAFYLCASSIGPTGELFFGEGSRLTVL.

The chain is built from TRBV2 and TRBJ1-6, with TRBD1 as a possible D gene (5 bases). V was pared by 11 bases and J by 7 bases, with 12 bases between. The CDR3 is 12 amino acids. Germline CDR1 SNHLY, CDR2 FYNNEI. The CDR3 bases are TGTGCCGGGGGGACGGGAAATTCACCCCTCCACTTT. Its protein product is CAGGTGNSPLHF.

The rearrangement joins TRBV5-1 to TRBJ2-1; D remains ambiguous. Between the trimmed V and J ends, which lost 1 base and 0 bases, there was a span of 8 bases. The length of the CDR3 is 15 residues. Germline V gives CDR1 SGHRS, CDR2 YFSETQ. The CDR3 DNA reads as TGCGCCAGCAGCTTGTCTAGTAGCTCCTACAATGAGCAGTTCTTC. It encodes CASSLSSSSYNEQFF.

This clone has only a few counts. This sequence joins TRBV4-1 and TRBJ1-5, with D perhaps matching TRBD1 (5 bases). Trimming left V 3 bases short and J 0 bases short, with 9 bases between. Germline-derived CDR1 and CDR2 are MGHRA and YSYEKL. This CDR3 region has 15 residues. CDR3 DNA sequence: TGCGCCAGCAGCCACTTAGACAGTAGCAATCAGCCCCAGCATTTT. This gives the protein CASSHLDSSNQPQHF.

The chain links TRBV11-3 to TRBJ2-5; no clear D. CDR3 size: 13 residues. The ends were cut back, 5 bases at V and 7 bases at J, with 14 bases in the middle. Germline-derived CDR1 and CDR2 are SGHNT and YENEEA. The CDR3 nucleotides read TGTGCCAGCAGCCAACAACAGTTTGCGACCCAGTACTTC. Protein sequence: CASSQQQFATQYF.

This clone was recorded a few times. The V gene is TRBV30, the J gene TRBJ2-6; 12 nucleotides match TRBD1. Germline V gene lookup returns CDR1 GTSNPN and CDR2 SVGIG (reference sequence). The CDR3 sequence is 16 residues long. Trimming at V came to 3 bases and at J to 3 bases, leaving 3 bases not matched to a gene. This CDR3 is CAWRGQGAFGANVLTF. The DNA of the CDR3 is TGTGCCTGGAGGGGACAGGGGGCTTTTGGGGCCAACGTCCTGACTTTC. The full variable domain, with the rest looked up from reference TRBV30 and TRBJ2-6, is SQTIHQWPATLVQPVGSPLSLECTVEGTSNPNLYWYRQAAGRGLQLLFYSVGIGQISSEVPQNLSASRPQDRQFILSSKKLLLSDSGFYLCAWRGQGAFGANVLTFGAGSRLTVL.

DNA for the CDR3: TGTGCCAGCAGCTTCAGGTTGAACACTGAAGCTTTCTTT. This codes for CASSFRLNTEAFF. This sequence joins TRBV7-2 and TRBJ1-1; D remains ambiguous. V was clipped by 3 bases and J by 0 bases, with 5 bases between them. The CDR3 totals 13 residues. Germline CDR1 and CDR2: SGHTA and FQGNSA. Supplemented by reference TRBV7-2 and TRBJ1-1, the full variable domain reads GAGVSQSPSNKVTEKGKDVELRCDPISGHTALYWYRQSLGQGLEFLIYFQGNSAPDKSGLPSDRFSAERTGGSVSTLTIQRTQQEDSAVYLCASSFRLNTEAFFGQGTRLTVV.

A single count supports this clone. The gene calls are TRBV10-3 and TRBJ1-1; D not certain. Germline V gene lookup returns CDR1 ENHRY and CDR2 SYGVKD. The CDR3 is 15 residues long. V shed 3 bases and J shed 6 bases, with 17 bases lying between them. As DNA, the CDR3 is TGTGCCATCAGTGACCCCGGGCGTCTCGGCTCTGAAGCTTTCTTT. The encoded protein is CAISDPGRLGSEAFF.

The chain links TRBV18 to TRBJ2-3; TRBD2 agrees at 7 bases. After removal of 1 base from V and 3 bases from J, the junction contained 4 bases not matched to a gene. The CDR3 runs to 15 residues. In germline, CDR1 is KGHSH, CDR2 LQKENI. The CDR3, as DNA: TGTGCCAGCTCACCACAGCGGGGATGGACAGATACGCAGTATTTT. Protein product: CASSPQRGWTDTQYF.

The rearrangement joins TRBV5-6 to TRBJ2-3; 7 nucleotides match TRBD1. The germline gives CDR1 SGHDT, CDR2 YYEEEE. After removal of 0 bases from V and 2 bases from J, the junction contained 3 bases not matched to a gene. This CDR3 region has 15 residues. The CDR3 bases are TGTGCCAGCAGCTTGGGACAGGGATTCACAGATACGCAGTATTTT. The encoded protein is CASSLGQGFTDTQYF.

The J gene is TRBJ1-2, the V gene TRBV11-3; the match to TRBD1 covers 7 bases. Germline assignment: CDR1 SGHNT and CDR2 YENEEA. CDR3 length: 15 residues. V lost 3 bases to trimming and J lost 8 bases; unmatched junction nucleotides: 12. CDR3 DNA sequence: TGTGCCAGCAGCTTCGGCCCCTCACAGGGGATCGGCTACACCTTC. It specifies CASSFGPSQGIGYTF.

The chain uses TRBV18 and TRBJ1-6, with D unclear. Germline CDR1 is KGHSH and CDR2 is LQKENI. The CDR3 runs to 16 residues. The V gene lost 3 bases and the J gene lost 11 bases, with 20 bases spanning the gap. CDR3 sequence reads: CASSPIQPGENPPLHF. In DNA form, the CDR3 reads TGTGCCAGCTCACCTATCCAGCCCGGGGAAAATCCACCCCTCCACTTT.

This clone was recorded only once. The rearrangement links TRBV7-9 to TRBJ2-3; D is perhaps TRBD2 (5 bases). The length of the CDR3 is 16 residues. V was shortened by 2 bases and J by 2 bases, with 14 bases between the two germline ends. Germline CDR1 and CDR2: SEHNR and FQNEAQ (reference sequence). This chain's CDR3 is CASSLILDSDTDTQYF. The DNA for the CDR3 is TGTGCCAGCAGCTTAATCTTGGACTCAGACACAGATACGCAGTATTTT.

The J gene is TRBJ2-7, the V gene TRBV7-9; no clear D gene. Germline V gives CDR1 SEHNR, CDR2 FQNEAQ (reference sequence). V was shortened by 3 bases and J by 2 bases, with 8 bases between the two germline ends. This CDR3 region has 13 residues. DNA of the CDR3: TGTGCCAGCAGCTTGTCTGGGGCCTACGAGCAGTACTTC. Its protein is CASSLSGAYEQYF.

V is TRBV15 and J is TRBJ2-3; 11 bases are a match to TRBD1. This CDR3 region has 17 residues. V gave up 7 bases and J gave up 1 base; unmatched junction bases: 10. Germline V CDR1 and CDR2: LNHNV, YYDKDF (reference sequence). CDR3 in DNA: TGTGCCACCAAGCTCGATTGGACAGGGGGCCGCACAGATACGCAGTATTTT. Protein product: CATKLDWTGGRTDTQYF.